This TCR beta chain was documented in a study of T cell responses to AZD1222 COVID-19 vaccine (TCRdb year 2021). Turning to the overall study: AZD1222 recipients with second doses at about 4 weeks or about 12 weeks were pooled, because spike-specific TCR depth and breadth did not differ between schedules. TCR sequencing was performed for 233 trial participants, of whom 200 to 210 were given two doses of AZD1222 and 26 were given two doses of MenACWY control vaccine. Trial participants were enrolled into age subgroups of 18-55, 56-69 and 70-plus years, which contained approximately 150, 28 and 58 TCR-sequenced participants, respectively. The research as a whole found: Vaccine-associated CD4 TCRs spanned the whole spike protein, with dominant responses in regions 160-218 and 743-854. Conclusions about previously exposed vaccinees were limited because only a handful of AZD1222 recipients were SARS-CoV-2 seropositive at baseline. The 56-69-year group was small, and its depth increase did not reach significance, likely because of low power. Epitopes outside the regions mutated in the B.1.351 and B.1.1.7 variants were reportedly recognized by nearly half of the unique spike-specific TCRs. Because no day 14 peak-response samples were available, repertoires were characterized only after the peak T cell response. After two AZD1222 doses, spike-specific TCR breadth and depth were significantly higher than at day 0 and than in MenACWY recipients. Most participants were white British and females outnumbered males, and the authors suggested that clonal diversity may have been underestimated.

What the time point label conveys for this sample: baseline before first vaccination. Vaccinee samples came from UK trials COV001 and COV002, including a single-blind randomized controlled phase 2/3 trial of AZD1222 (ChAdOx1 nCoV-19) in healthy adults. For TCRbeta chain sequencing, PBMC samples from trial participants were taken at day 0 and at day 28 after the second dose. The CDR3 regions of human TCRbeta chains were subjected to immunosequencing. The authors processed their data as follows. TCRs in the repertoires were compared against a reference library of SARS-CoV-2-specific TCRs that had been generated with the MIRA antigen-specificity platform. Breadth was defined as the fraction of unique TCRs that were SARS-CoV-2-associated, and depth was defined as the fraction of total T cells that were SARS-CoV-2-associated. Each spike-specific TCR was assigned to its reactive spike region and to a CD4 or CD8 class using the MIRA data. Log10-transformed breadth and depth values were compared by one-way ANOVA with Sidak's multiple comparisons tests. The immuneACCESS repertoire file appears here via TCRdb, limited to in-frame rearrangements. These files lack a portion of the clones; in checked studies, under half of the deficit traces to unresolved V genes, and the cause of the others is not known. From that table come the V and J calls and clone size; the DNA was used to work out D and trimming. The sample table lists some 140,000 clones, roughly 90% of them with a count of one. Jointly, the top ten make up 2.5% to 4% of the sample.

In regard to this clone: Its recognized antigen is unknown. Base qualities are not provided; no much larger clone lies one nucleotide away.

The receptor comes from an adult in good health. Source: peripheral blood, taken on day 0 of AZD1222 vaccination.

The CDR3 has the sequence CASSQGAGNQPQHF. The DNA sequence is TGTGCCAGCAGCCAAGGTGCTGGCAATCAGCCCCAGCATTTT. The V and J genes are TRBV3-1 (or the pseudogene TRBV3-2) and TRBJ1-5; there is no confident call for the D gene. Taken from cysteine to phenylalanine, the CDR3 has 14 residues. Only the CDR3 portion is preserved as DNA: 42 bases, with reading frame beginning at the first base. V was cut back by 1 base and J by 2 bases, leaving a gap of 6 bases between them. The germline V gene (reference sequence) supplies CDR1 LGHDT and CDR2 YNNKEL.